The source of this T cell receptor beta chain is a study of T-cell memory formation after mild COVID-19. The CDR3 contains 15 residues. Unmatched junction bases numbered 7, after V lost 5 bases and J lost 5 bases. MiXCR was run by TCRdb on the 5' RACE reads, yielding one entry per CDR3 protein. The sample includes 250,000 to 300,000 distinct CDR3 sequences, around 15% of them seen just once. The receptor was isolated from a man between 18 and 35 years old who had mild COVID-19 (a few samples of this study predate the infection). Cell type and time point are not known. The chain employs TRBV12-3 or TRBV12-4 and TRBJ1-4; 8 nucleotides align to TRBD1. Sequencing was performed on PBMCs or a T cell subset sorted from them (not recorded which). As DNA, the CDR3 is TGTGCCAGCAGTCCTCAACAGGGGGGAAATGAAAAACTGTTTTTT. Residues: CASSPQQGGNEKLFF.